Shown below are 11 T cell receptor beta chains from a single sample sequenced in a study of blood T cell repertoires in COVID-19. The data were produced by immunoSEQ multiplex PCR, yet TCRdb's version contains in-frame clones alone and is incomplete. The sample yields about 200,000 clones, roughly nine tenths seen once. The sequenced sample was peripheral blood. The receptor source for this set is a woman aged 45 to 65 with acute or convalescent COVID-19.

The rearrangement uses TRBV13 and TRBJ1-1; 9 bases line up with TRBD1. The CDR3 loop spans 14 amino acids. V gave up 5 bases and J gave up 4 bases; unmatched junction bases: 5. From germline, CDR1 is PRHDT and CDR2 FYEKMQ (reference sequence). The CDR3 sequence: CASSHEDRGTEAFF. The CDR3, as DNA: TGTGCCAGCAGCCACGAGGACAGGGGCACTGAAGCTTTCTTT.

V usage is TRBV29-1 and J usage is TRBJ2-3; perhaps TRBD1 as D (6 bases). The CDR3 consists of 12 residues. Trimming removed 6 bases from V and 5 bases from J, with 12 bases in between. Germline V gene sequence: CDR1 SQVTM, CDR2 ANQGSEA. CDR3 sequence: CSVEHREDTQYF. CDR3 nucleotides: TGCAGCGTGGAACACAGGGAAGATACGCAGTATTTT.

The J gene is TRBJ1-2, the V gene TRBV6-5, with 7 bases fitting TRBD1. This CDR3 region has 14 residues. The junction had 10 bases not matched to a gene; V was cut back by 8 bases and J by 4 bases. The germline V gene has CDR1 MNHEY and CDR2 SVGAGI. This chain's CDR3 is CASVGQIDIYGYTF. The CDR3 DNA reads TGTGCCAGCGTGGGACAGATAGATATCTATGGCTACACCTTC.

The chain is built from TRBV27 and TRBJ1-2, with D perhaps matching TRBD1 (6 bases). Germline V gives CDR1 MNHEY, CDR2 SMNVEV (reference sequence). V dropped 3 bases and J dropped 7 bases, with 12 bases sitting between them. The CDR3 loop spans 13 amino acids. The CDR3: CASSLGGGGGYTF. The CDR3 DNA is TGTGCCAGCAGTTTGGGAGGGGGTGGTGGCTACACCTTC.

Only a few counts were recorded for this clone. The genes are TRBV5-1 and TRBJ2-7; possible D gene TRBD1, 5 bases. Deletions cut 4 bases from V and 5 bases from J, with 19 bases between. Germline lookup yields CDR1 SGHRS and CDR2 YFSETQ. This CDR3 is 15 amino acids long. The CDR3 DNA sequence: TGCGCCAGCAGCCCCGCCCCACAGGTAATGAACGAGCAGTACTTC. The encoded protein is CASSPAPQVMNEQYF.

This clone came up once. The CDR3 DNA sequence: TGTGCCAGCAGCGGACACGACAGGAACACTGAAGCTTTCTTT. It is translated as CASSGHDRNTEAFF. V gene TRBV7-9 combines with J gene TRBJ1-1, with a weak D call TRBD1 (5 bases). The CDR3 loop spans 14 amino acids. The germline V and J ends were trimmed by 5 bases and 1 base, with 11 bases remaining between them. Germline V gene sequence: CDR1 SEHNR, CDR2 FQNEAQ (reference sequence).

CDR3: CASSFNRDTEAFF. CDR3 DNA sequence: TGTGCCAGCAGTTTCAACAGGGACACTGAAGCTTTCTTT. J is TRBJ1-1 and V is TRBV12-3 or TRBV12-4; D perhaps matches TRBD1 (6 bases). The CDR3 has 13 amino acids. Trimming removed 3 bases at V and 3 bases at J, with 8 bases between.

Written as DNA, the CDR3 is TGCGCCAGCAGTGAGTCTTCGGCGGGAGGGAGGACAGATACGCAGTATTTT. Its translation is CASSESSAGGRTDTQYF. The chain has TRBV10-1 and TRBJ2-3; 9 positions match TRBD2. CDR1 is WNHNN and CDR2 is SYGVQD in the germline V gene (reference sequence). Trimming cost V 0 bases and J 3 bases; bases outside gene matches: 7. The CDR3 is 17 amino acids.

The genes are TRBV7-2 and TRBJ2-1; a weak D match, TRBD2 (5 bases). Germline loops: CDR1 SGHTA, CDR2 FQGNSA. V lost 1 base and J 13 bases, leaving 23 bases between the germline ends. The CDR3 covers 16 residues. This chain's CDR3 is CASSLGVAGQSRNQFF. CDR3 bases: TGTGCCAGCAGCTTAGGGGTTGCGGGCCAAAGCAGGAACCAGTTCTTC. Drawing the rest from reference TRBV7-2 and TRBJ2-1, the complete variable domain is GAGVSQSPSNKVTEKGKDVELRCDPISGHTALYWYRQSLGQGLEFLIYFQGNSAPDKSGLPSDRFSAERTGGSVSTLTIQRTQQEDSAVYLCASSLGVAGQSRNQFFGPGTRLTVL.

V usage is TRBV18 and J usage is TRBJ2-7, with D tentatively TRBD1 (6 bases). Germline V gene sequence: CDR1 KGHSH, CDR2 LQKENI. V was shortened by 3 bases and J by 0 bases, with 15 bases between the two germline ends. The CDR3 length is 16 residues. The CDR3 here is CASSPSQGPSSYEQYF. In DNA form, the CDR3 reads TGTGCCAGCTCACCGTCCCAGGGGCCGAGCTCCTACGAGCAGTACTTC. The full variable domain, with the rest looked up from reference TRBV18 and TRBJ2-7, is NAGVMQNPRHLVRRRGQEARLRCSPMKGHSHVYWYRQLPEEGLKFMVYLQKENIIDESGMPKERFSAEFPKEGPSILRIQQVVRGDSAAYFCASSPSQGPSSYEQYFGPGTRLTVT.

V is TRBV19 and J is TRBJ2-1, with TRBD2 matching 8 bases. The CDR3 consists of 15 residues. The germline V gene has CDR1 LNHDA and CDR2 SQIVND (reference sequence). V gave up 3 bases and J gave up 4 bases; unmatched junction bases: 5. The CDR3 DNA follows: TGTGCCAGTAGTATCGGTCTAGCGGGTTACAATGAGCAGTTCTTC. Encoded protein: CASSIGLAGYNEQFF.